These 27 T cell receptor beta chains came from one sample sequenced in a study of beta chain features in type 1 diabetes. The study, taken as a whole, reports: Across all four CD4+ subsets, people with type 1 diabetes showed modestly shorter TCRB CDR3s.

These receptors have no known antigen. The isolated RNA, all of it, was reverse transcribed, so expressed TCRB transcripts were what got sequenced. The repertoire was sequenced with immunoSEQ multiplex PCR; TCRdb's copy has only in-frame clones and lacks some. The sample holds about 400,000 clones, around 12% seen once. Sequencing input: naive CD4+ T cells from blood. All receptors derive from a woman aged 18-30 years with type 1 diabetes.

This clone was observed a few times. J is TRBJ1-1 and V is TRBV28, with unresolved D. V lost 3 bases and J lost 3, with 8 bases in between. The CDR3 spans 13 residues. From germline, CDR1 is MDHEN and CDR2 SYDVKM. CDR3 in DNA: TGTGCCAGCAGTTTGACTTCCGACACTGAAGCTTTCTTT. Its translation is CASSLTSDTEAFF.

This clone was detected a few times. Different DNA sequences within this sample yield the same CDR3. The V gene is TRBV2, the J gene TRBJ2-2; 9 positions match TRBD2. CDR1 is SNHLY, CDR2 FYNNEI, per germline. The trim removed 6 bases at V and 4 bases at J, leaving 3 bases unmatched. This CDR3 is built from 14 residues. CDR3 nucleotides: TGTGCCAGCAGGGGACTAGCCGGCACCGGGGAGCTGTTTTTT. It specifies CASRGLAGTGELFF.

Only a few counts were recorded for this clone. This chain links TRBV30 with TRBJ2-3; TRBD1 matches 8 bases. The CDR3 spans 13 residues. J gave up 6 bases and V 5 bases, and 7 bases lay outside the gene matches. Germline loops: CDR1 GTSNPN, CDR2 SVGIG (reference sequence). The CDR3 spells CAWAQGAWDTQYF. For the CDR3, the DNA is TGTGCCTGGGCCCAGGGGGCATGGGATACGCAGTATTTT.

This clone was seen only a few times. V is TRBV20-1 and J is TRBJ1-1, with D unresolved. The germline V and J ends were trimmed by 6 bases and 7 bases, with 12 bases remaining between them. This CDR3 has 11 amino acids. The V gene's germline CDR1 is DFQATT and CDR2 SNEGSKA (reference sequence). CDR3 protein: CSARSEGEAFF. The CDR3 DNA sequence: TGCAGTGCCCGTAGCGAGGGTGAAGCTTTCTTT.

This clone was seen more than once but under ten times. The chain combines TRBV29-1 with TRBJ1-4; D perhaps matches TRBD1 (5 bases). Trimming removed 4 bases from V and 4 bases from J, with 13 bases in between. The germline gives CDR1 SQVTM, CDR2 ANQGSEA. CDR3 size: 14 residues. The CDR3 protein is CSVGFGRGNEKLFF. Here the CDR3 DNA reads TGCAGCGTTGGGTTTGGGAGGGGTAATGAAAAACTGTTTTTT.

The chain joins TRBV30 to TRBJ2-7; 9 bases match TRBD2. In germline, CDR1 is GTSNPN, CDR2 SVGIG (reference sequence). The CDR3 totals 14 residues. V shed 3 bases and J 5 bases; nucleotides not matched to a gene: 8. The CDR3 sequence: CAWSRAGGIHEQYF. The CDR3 DNA is TGTGCCTGGAGCCGAGCGGGGGGAATCCACGAGCAGTACTTC.

The chain employs TRBV19 and TRBJ2-1, with D maybe TRBD2 (6 bases). Germline-derived CDR1 and CDR2 are LNHDA and SQIVND (reference sequence). The germline V and J ends were trimmed by 3 bases and 3 bases, with 12 bases remaining between them. This CDR3 spans 15 amino acids. The CDR3 DNA reads as TGTGCCAGTAGTATCTCCCTGGGGGGCTACAATGAGCAGTTCTTC. Translating it yields CASSISLGGYNEQFF.

The rearrangement links TRBV2 to TRBJ1-6; 8 bases are shared with TRBD1. This CDR3 is built from 13 residues. Germline CDR1 SNHLY, CDR2 FYNNEI. The V gene end was trimmed by 7 bases and the J gene end by 10 bases; junction bases not matched to a gene: 6. CDR3 coding DNA: TGTGCCAGCATGTACAGGGGGTCCTCACCCCTCCACTTT. Amino acids: CASMYRGSSPLHF.

The rearrangement uses TRBV11-2 and TRBJ2-1; possible D gene TRBD2, 6 bases. The length of the CDR3 is 14 residues. Between the trimmed V and J ends, which lost 5 bases and 15 bases, there was a span of 23 bases. Germline-derived CDR1 and CDR2 are SGHAT and FQNNGV. This CDR3 reads CASSAIRSSEMGFF. CDR3 DNA sequence: TGTGCCAGCAGCGCTATTCGGTCTAGCGAGATGGGGTTCTTC.

The chain recombines TRBV7-9 with TRBJ2-7; D possibly corresponds to TRBD1 (5 bases). V was cut by 0 bases and J by 2 bases, with 5 bases left in between. Germline V gives CDR1 SEHNR, CDR2 FQNEAQ (reference sequence). CDR3 length: 13 residues. Here the CDR3 DNA reads TGTGCCAGCAGCTTAGCGGGGCCCTACGAGCAGTACTTC. Translating gives CASSLAGPYEQYF. Using reference TRBV7-9 and TRBJ2-7 for the parts outside the CDR3, the full variable domain is DTGVSQNPRHKITKRGQNVTFRCDPISEHNRLYWYRQTLGQGPEFLTYFQNEAQLEKSRLLSDRFSAERPKGSFSTLEIQRTEQGDSAMYLCASSLAGPYEQYFGPGTRLTVT.

V usage is TRBV29-1 and J usage is TRBJ1-5, with TRBD1 matching over 10 bases. The germline V gene encodes CDR1 SQVTM and CDR2 ANQGSEA. The V and J ends lost 6 bases and 0 bases, in that order; junction bases with no gene match: 17. This CDR3 contains 19 residues. This chain's CDR3 is CSVLGTGASGPLSNQPQHF. The CDR3 nucleotides read TGCAGCGTCCTCGGGACAGGGGCCTCGGGCCCCCTTAGCAATCAGCCCCAGCATTTT.

The gene calls are TRBV5-4 and TRBJ2-5; 7 bases map to TRBD2. Germline lookup yields CDR1 SGHNT and CDR2 YYREEE (reference sequence). This CDR3 is built from 14 residues. Trimming took 0 bases from V and 2 from J; bases not matched to a gene: 1. Here the CDR3 reads CASSLAAGQETQYF. The CDR3 nucleotides are TGTGCCAGCAGCTTGGCAGCGGGGCAAGAGACCCAGTACTTC.

The chain uses TRBV4-3 and TRBJ1-4; TRBD1 agrees at 9 bases. The V and J ends lost 1 base and 8 bases, in that order; junction bases with no gene match: 5. Germline V lookup: CDR1 LGHNA, CDR2 YSLEER. The CDR3 sequence is 15 residues long. The CDR3 coding sequence is TGCGCCAGCAGCCAAGGGACAGGGGTTGTCGAAAAACTGTTTTTT. Translated: CASSQGTGVVEKLFF.

The V call is TRBV11-2, the J call TRBJ2-7; no reliable D call. The CDR3 is made up of 13 amino acids. Germline loops: CDR1 SGHAT, CDR2 FQNNGV. V was clipped by 6 bases and J by 3 bases, with 12 bases between them. CDR3 residues: CASRSNGLYEQYF. The CDR3 DNA follows: TGTGCCAGCAGATCGAACGGTCTCTACGAGCAGTACTTC.

There are a few counts of this clone. This chain links TRBV5-1 with TRBJ1-1; a possible D gene is TRBD1 (6 bases). Germline V gene data show CDR1 as SGHRS and CDR2 as YFSETQ. V shed 5 bases and J shed 3 bases, with 8 bases lying between them. This CDR3 is built from 12 residues. CDR3 protein: CASRQGDTEAFF. CDR3 bases: TGCGCCAGCAGACAGGGAGACACTGAAGCTTTCTTT.

The V gene is TRBV21-1, the J gene TRBJ2-3; TRBD2 reflects the table's D call only, with no check against the DNA. TRBV21-1 is a pseudogene. The CDR3 is 15 residues long. The DNA of the CDR3 is TGTGCCAGCAGCCCTCCGGCCCGTCTAGCGGATACGCAGTATTTT. Amino acid sequence: CASSPPARLADTQYF.

The J gene is TRBJ2-7, the V gene TRBV30, with 10 bases that match TRBD1. Germline V gene data show CDR1 as GTSNPN and CDR2 as SVGIG (reference sequence). The trim removed 5 bases at V and 4 bases at J, leaving 2 bases unmatched. The CDR3 consists of 12 residues. CDR3 sequence (DNA): TGTGCCTGGGACAGGGGGCCTTACGAGCAGTACTTC. Its protein is CAWDRGPYEQYF.

This rearrangement joins TRBV4-2 to TRBJ2-5; the D is unclear. V lost 0 bases, J lost 2 bases, and 4 bases lay in between. Germline-derived CDR1 and CDR2 are LGHNA and YNFKEQ. The CDR3 is 13 residues long. CDR3 loop: CASSQDFQETQYF. Here the CDR3 DNA reads TGTGCCAGCAGCCAAGACTTTCAAGAGACCCAGTACTTC.

This clone was observed a few times. The chain links TRBV7-9 to TRBJ2-1; 8 bases line up with TRBD2. V shed 5 bases, J shed 4 bases, and the junction held 10 bases outside the gene matches. This CDR3 spans 16 amino acids. Germline loops: CDR1 SEHNR, CDR2 FQNEAQ (reference sequence). The CDR3: CASSVGGGGGYNEQFF. As DNA, the CDR3 is TGTGCCAGCAGCGTCGGGGGGGGAGGAGGGTACAATGAGCAGTTCTTC. The full variable domain, in which reference TRBV7-9 and TRBJ2-1 provide the parts outside the CDR3, is DTGVSQNPRHKITKRGQNVTFRCDPISEHNRLYWYRQTLGQGPEFLTYFQNEAQLEKSRLLSDRFSAERPKGSFSTLEIQRTEQGDSAMYLCASSVGGGGGYNEQFFGPGTRLTVL.

The chain carries TRBV4-3 and TRBJ2-6; 11 bases agree with TRBD2. CDR1 and CDR2 from the germline V gene are LGHNA and YSLEER. J gave up 0 bases and V 1 base, and 5 bases lay outside the gene matches. The CDR3 length is 19 residues. Written as DNA, the CDR3 is TGCGCCAGCAGCCAAGCGCTGACTAGCGGGATCTCTGGGGCCAACGTCCTGACTTTC. It specifies CASSQALTSGISGANVLTF.

V and J are TRBV7-9 and TRBJ2-7; 7 nucleotides match TRBD1. The CDR3 is 16 residues long. Germline V lookup: CDR1 SEHNR, CDR2 FQNEAQ (reference sequence). The V segment lost 5 bases and the J segment 3 bases; nucleotides outside the gene matches: 13. CDR3 DNA: TGTGCCAGCAGCCGCCAAGGGGGACAGAACCACTACGAGCAGTACTTC. Protein sequence: CASSRQGGQNHYEQYF.

V gene TRBV4-3 combines with J gene TRBJ2-7; 7 bases are shared with TRBD1. Germline V lookup: CDR1 LGHNA, CDR2 YSLEER. The CDR3 contains 14 residues. J gave up 1 base and V 4 bases, and 4 bases lay outside the gene matches. CDR3 coding DNA: TGCGCCAGCAGCCCTCGGACAGGTTCCTACGAGCAGTACTTC. It is translated as CASSPRTGSYEQYF.

In this sample, this clone turned up a few times. The chain uses TRBV30 and TRBJ1-1; 10 nucleotides align to TRBD1. Trimming removed 3 bases from V and 7 bases from J; junction bases left unmatched: 8. Germline V CDR1 and CDR2: GTSNPN, SVGIG (reference sequence). This CDR3 has 14 residues. CDR3 protein: CAWRAGTGVIEAFF. The CDR3 coding sequence is TGTGCCTGGAGGGCCGGGACAGGGGTGATTGAAGCTTTCTTT.

This clone was seen a few times. The chain links TRBV20-1 to TRBJ1-2; D unclear. The germline V gene encodes CDR1 DFQATT and CDR2 SNEGSKA (reference sequence). The V end lost 6 bases, the J end lost 12 bases, and 17 bases lay between the germline ends. The CDR3 totals 11 residues. The DNA of the CDR3 is TGCAGTGCCTTACGGGGTGAACGAAACACCTTC. It codes for CSALRGERNTF.

This rearrangement joins TRBV10-2 to TRBJ2-5; 7 nucleotides align to TRBD1. The CDR3 totals 17 residues. The germline gives CDR1 WSHSY, CDR2 SAAADI. Trimming took 0 bases from V and 0 from J; bases not matched to a gene: 7. DNA of the CDR3: TGCGCCAGCAGTGAGTCGAGAAGGGACAGATACCAAGAGACCCAGTACTTC. Translating it yields CASSESRRDRYQETQYF.

This clone was picked up one time. The chain recombines TRBV5-6 with TRBJ1-2; D uncertain. Germline V gene data show CDR1 as SGHDT and CDR2 as YYEEEE. The CDR3 is 14 residues long. V dropped 0 bases and J dropped 4 bases, with 10 bases sitting between them. The CDR3 spells CASSLEKGAYGYTF. CDR3 sequence (DNA): TGTGCCAGCAGCTTGGAGAAAGGAGCCTATGGCTACACCTTC.

The chain joins TRBV19 to TRBJ2-1; 7 nucleotides agree with TRBD2. The V and J ends lost 7 bases and 5 bases, in that order; junction bases with no gene match: 8. The CDR3 is made up of 14 amino acids. CDR1 is LNHDA and CDR2 is SQIVND in the germline V gene (reference sequence). The CDR3 DNA is TGTGCCAGTACCCTAGGGACTACAAACAATGAGCAGTTCTTC. This encodes CASTLGTTNNEQFF.